Given below is one TCR beta chain in context. The sample belongs to a study of blood T cell repertoires in COVID-19. Study information: Acute-phase and convalescent COVID-19 samples originated in the United States, Italy and Spain.

Trimming took off 7 bases at V and 7 bases at J, with 23 bases between the two ends. The CDR3 length is 15 residues. CDR1 is SNHLY and CDR2 is FYNNEI in the germline V gene. In the original workflow: Quantification of nucleated cells was approximated via reference gene primer amplification. Some clones are missing from TCRdb's copy, which holds only in-frame ones; the method was immunoSEQ multiplex PCR. That table gives V, J and clone size, and the DNA gave D and trimming. In the table there are around 250,000 clones, around nine tenths of which are singletons. Cohorts were based on clinical histories the participants reported. Resolution of symptoms, clearance, or two negative PCRs was present in recovered Cohort 3 donors.

The rearrangement links TRBV2 to TRBJ2-7; D is possibly TRBD2 (6 bases). This sequence originates from a woman between 50 and 59 years old who had recovered from COVID-19. The sequenced sample was PBMCs or T cells enriched from blood (not recorded which). The CDR3 spells CASNIVNSEAGEQYF. The CDR3 coding sequence is TGTGCCAGCAACATCGTGAACAGTGAGGCGGGGGAGCAGTACTTC.